These T cell receptor beta chains were read from a single sample in a study of graft-versus-host responses after intestinal transplantation. For these receptors, no antigen is known. The assay was immunoSEQ multiplex PCR, and TCRdb's table has in-frame clones only and misses some. The top ten hold less than 0.85% of the sample, which has roughly 110,000 clones, approximately 90% seen once. The specimen was unstimulated CD4+ T cells sorted from spleen or lymph node cells, collected before transplant. The source of these receptors is a human donor who was the organ donor for an intestinal transplant. CDR3s include the opening cysteine and the closing phenylalanine or tryptophan. D genes are given only for firm matches. Clone size appears in some rows only: once, few, many, or a class for an expanded clone.

>NA|TRBV5-5|NA|TRBJ2-5
CASSLDKETQYF
TGTGCCAGCAGCCTAGACAAAGAGACCCAGTACTTC
>NA|TRBV19|NA|TRBJ2-7
CASRHSGTYEQYF
TGTGCCAGTAGACACTCAGGGACCTACGAGCAGTACTTC
>NA|TRBV27|NA|TRBJ1-6
CASSLIRGRQPGGYNSPLHF
TGTGCCAGCAGTTTAATAAGGGGACGGCAGCCTGGCGGGTATAATTCACCCCTCCACTTT
>NA|TRBV5-1|NA|TRBJ2-3
CASSSKTGTRIFDTQYF
TGCGCCAGCAGCTCAAAAACCGGGACTCGAATCTTTGATACGCAGTATTTT
>NA|TRBV6-1|NA|TRBJ1-5
CASSERGRQILQHF
TGTGCCAGCAGTGAACGAGGGCGACAGATCCTCCAGCATTTT
>TRBD2|TRBV5-1|once|TRBJ2-3
CASSLTSGRVDTQYF
TGCGCCAGCAGCTTGACTAGCGGGAGGGTGGATACGCAGTATTTT
>NA|TRBV5-4|NA|TRBJ2-5
CASSLGGGLETQYF
TGTGCCAGCAGCTTGGGTGGAGGACTGGAGACCCAGTACTTC
>NA|TRBV5-3|NA|TRBJ2-1
CARSPTLAGSYNEQFF
TGTGCCAGAAGCCCGACCCTAGCTGGTTCCTACAATGAGCAGTTCTTC
>NA|TRBV30|once|TRBJ2-2
CARGRENTGELFF
TGTGCCCGGGGACGGGAGAACACCGGGGAGCTGTTTTTT
>NA|TRBV6-5|NA|TRBJ2-7
CASSYSRTPRTYEQYF
TGTGCCAGCAGTTACTCGCGGACCCCGCGCACCTACGAGCAGTACTTC
>NA|TRBV5-1|NA|TRBJ1-5
CASSYAGVGNQPQHF
TGCGCCAGCAGCTACGCGGGGGTAGGCAATCAGCCCCAGCATTTT